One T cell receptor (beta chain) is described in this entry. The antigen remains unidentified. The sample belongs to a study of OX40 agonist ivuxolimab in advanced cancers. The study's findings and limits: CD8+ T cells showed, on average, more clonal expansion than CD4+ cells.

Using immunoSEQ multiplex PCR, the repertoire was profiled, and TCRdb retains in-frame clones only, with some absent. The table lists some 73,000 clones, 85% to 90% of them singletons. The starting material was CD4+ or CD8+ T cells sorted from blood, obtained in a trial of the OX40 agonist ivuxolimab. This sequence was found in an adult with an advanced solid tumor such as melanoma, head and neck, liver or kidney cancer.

The CDR3 nucleotides read TGTGCCAGCAGGGAAATGGGGCCTCAACAGTTCTTC. Its translation: CASREMGPQQFF. This rearrangement joins TRBV6-1 to TRBJ2-1; TRBD1 might be the D (5 bases). V lost 6 bases to trimming and J lost 13 bases, with 16 bases between them. This CDR3 contains 12 residues. Germline assignment: CDR1 MNHNS and CDR2 SASEGT.